Below, 16 T cell receptor beta chains from the same sample are listed, as sequenced in a study of control samples from healthy donors and cancer patients. Profiled with immunoSEQ multiplex PCR; TCRdb holds only in-frame clones, not every one. The table includes approximately 140,000 clones, about nine tenths detected once. Sequenced: blood. The receptor set was obtained from a woman between 25 and 40 years old in good health.

This chain's CDR3 is CASSPRPGGEQYF. DNA of the CDR3: TGTGCCAGCTCACCCCGGCCCGGTGGCGAGCAGTACTTC. The chain couples TRBV18 to TRBJ2-7; no clear D. The CDR3 length is 13 residues. Germline CDR1 is KGHSH and CDR2 is LQKENI. Trimming stripped 3 bases from V and 6 bases from J, with 12 bases between.

This rearrangement joins TRBV30 to TRBJ1-4; TRBD1 aligns across 8 bases. This CDR3 spans 14 amino acids. The germline CDR1 and CDR2 sequences are GTSNPN and SVGIG (reference sequence). J was trimmed by 3 bases and V by 3 bases; bases with no gene match: 3. Here the CDR3 DNA reads TGTGCCTGGAGCCTGGGACAGGCTAATGAAAAACTGTTTTTT. This encodes CAWSLGQANEKLFF.

The chain uses TRBV28 and TRBJ1-2, with TRBD1 matching 8 bases. CDR1 and CDR2 from the germline V gene are MDHEN and SYDVKM. The CDR3 covers 15 residues. Trimming removed 2 bases from V and 4 bases from J; junction bases left unmatched: 6. The CDR3 loop is CASSLVQGDVYGYTF. CDR3 nucleotides: TGTGCCAGCAGTTTAGTACAGGGGGATGTCTATGGCTACACCTTC.

This clone has only a few counts. The rearrangement joins TRBV5-6 to TRBJ2-7; 10 nucleotides agree with TRBD2. The trim removed 4 bases at V and 7 bases at J, leaving 14 bases unmatched. The V gene's germline CDR1 is SGHDT and CDR2 YYEEEE. This CDR3 has 16 residues. CDR3 sequence reads: CASSPGASGSLREQYF. The CDR3 bases are TGTGCCAGCAGCCCCGGGGCTAGCGGGAGTTTACGGGAGCAGTACTTC.

This rearrangement joins TRBV29-1 to TRBJ2-7; possibly TRBD1 for D (5 bases). CDR3 length: 14 residues. V was clipped by 4 bases and J by 0 bases, with 13 bases between them. In germline, CDR1 is SQVTM, CDR2 ANQGSEA. CDR3 coding DNA: TGCAGCGTTGTCGGGCAGGGCGTCTCCTACGAGCAGTACTTC. It specifies CSVVGQGVSYEQYF.

The chain links TRBV12-3 or TRBV12-4 to TRBJ1-6, with no clear D. V dropped 7 bases and J dropped 7 bases, with 8 bases sitting between them. CDR3 length: 12 residues. The CDR3 region is CASKLMNSPLHF. The CDR3 nucleotides are TGTGCCAGCAAACTCATGAATTCACCCCTCCACTTT.

This chain uses TRBV5-5 with TRBJ2-7, with TRBD2 matching 7 bases. CDR1 and CDR2 (germline): SGHKS, YYEKEE (reference sequence). The CDR3 runs 15 residues. The ends lost 5 bases at V and 3 bases at J; junction bases unmatched: 11. As DNA, the CDR3 is TGTGCCAGCAGACCGGATCCTAGCGGAGTCTACGAGCAGTACTTC. The encoded protein is CASRPDPSGVYEQYF.

The rearrangement uses TRBV18 and TRBJ2-7; 7 bases align to TRBD1. The CDR3 totals 15 residues. CDR1 and CDR2 from the germline V gene are KGHSH and LQKENI. J was trimmed by 5 bases and V by 4 bases; bases with no gene match: 11. The CDR3 DNA sequence: TGTGCCAGCTCACTCGACTTGACAGGGAAAGACGAGCAGTACTTC. Translated: CASSLDLTGKDEQYF. The variable domain in full, completed from reference TRBV18 and TRBJ2-7, reads NAGVMQNPRHLVRRRGQEARLRCSPMKGHSHVYWYRQLPEEGLKFMVYLQKENIIDESGMPKERFSAEFPKEGPSILRIQQVVRGDSAAYFCASSLDLTGKDEQYFGPGTRLTVT.

The CDR3 loop reads CATSVPGGNTEAFF. For the CDR3, the DNA is TGTGCCACCAGTGTCCCAGGGGGGAACACTGAAGCTTTCTTT. The J gene is TRBJ1-1, the V gene TRBV24-1; 7 nucleotides align to TRBD1. V dropped 5 bases and J dropped 1; count of bases not matched to a gene: 3. Germline V lookup: CDR1 KGHDR, CDR2 SFDVKD. The CDR3 consists of 14 residues.

The chain recombines TRBV7-3 with TRBJ1-1; D is perhaps TRBD1 (5 bases). CDR1 and CDR2 (germline): SGHTA, FQGTGA. The V gene lost 4 bases and the J gene lost 1 base, with 10 bases spanning the gap. The CDR3 loop spans 14 amino acids. This CDR3 is CASSWGPGNTEAFF. The CDR3, as DNA: TGTGCCAGCAGCTGGGGACCGGGGAACACTGAAGCTTTCTTT.

The V gene is TRBV28, the J gene TRBJ2-4; D may correspond to TRBD1 or TRBD2 (5 bases each). Germline CDR1 MDHEN, CDR2 SYDVKM. The CDR3 loop spans 14 amino acids. V gave up 6 bases and J gave up 8 bases, with 17 bases separating them. The CDR3 nucleotides read TGTGCCAGCAGATCGGGGCAACCGGTGGACATTCAGTACTTC. Protein product: CASRSGQPVDIQYF.

In its sample, this clone was seen once. The rearrangement links TRBV29-1 to TRBJ2-3, with D hard to call. V lost 7 bases and J lost 0, with 8 bases in between. The germline V gene has CDR1 SQVTM and CDR2 ANQGSEA. CDR3 length: 12 amino acids. CDR3 DNA: TGCAGCGCCATTGACAGCACAGATACGCAGTATTTT. Translation gives CSAIDSTDTQYF.

This chain links TRBV25-1 with TRBJ1-1; D gene ambiguous. Germline CDR1 MGHDK, CDR2 SYGVNS. The CDR3 contains 12 residues. The V end lost 0 bases, the J end lost 7 bases, and 6 bases lay between the germline ends. The chain's CDR3 is CASSEYGHEAFF. CDR3 DNA: TGTGCCAGCAGTGAATACGGCCATGAAGCTTTCTTT.

This sequence joins TRBV3-1 (or the pseudogene TRBV3-2) and TRBJ1-6; the D is unclear. CDR1 and CDR2 from the germline V gene are LGHDT and YNNKEL (reference sequence). CDR3 length equals 13 residues. Trimming took off 2 bases at V and 9 bases at J, with 8 bases between the two ends. This chain's CDR3 is CASSQRTPSPLHF. The CDR3 DNA is TGTGCCAGCAGCCAACGGACTCCTTCACCCCTCCACTTT.

This rearrangement joins TRBV7-8 to TRBJ2-7, with 7 bases that match TRBD2. The germline V gene has CDR1 SGHVS and CDR2 FQNEAQ. The CDR3 covers 16 residues. Losses at the gene ends were 0 bases for V and 4 bases for J; bases not matched to a gene: 9. The CDR3 protein is CASSLARRGGSYEQYF. In nucleotides, the CDR3 is TGTGCCAGCAGCTTAGCGCGGCGGGGAGGGTCATACGAGCAGTACTTC.

Notes on this clone: Other DNA sequences from this sample encode an identical CDR3 as well. V is TRBV19 and J is TRBJ1-2; 9 positions match TRBD1. Looked up from germline, CDR1 is LNHDA and CDR2 is SQIVND (reference sequence). The CDR3 has 14 residues. The J segment lost 2 bases and the V segment lost 6 bases, leaving 4 bases of the junction unmatched. CDR3 amino acids: CASSPGQGNYGYTF. CDR3 DNA sequence: TGTGCCAGTAGCCCTGGACAGGGGAACTATGGCTACACCTTC. Variable domain in full (rest from reference TRBV19 and TRBJ1-2): DGGITQSPKYLFRKEGQNVTLSCEQNLNHDAMYWYRQDPGQGLRLIYYSQIVNDFQKGDIAEGYSVSREKKESFPLTVTSAQKNPTAFYLCASSPGQGNYGYTFGSGTRLTVV.